The 28 T cell receptor beta chains given below trace back to one sample, sequenced in a study of T cell clones after liver transplantation. Repertoires were generated with immunoSEQ multiplex PCR, while TCRdb's copy carries only in-frame clones and drops some. The data contain some 70,000 clones, about 92% of them singletons. Specimen: CD4+ T cells from blood, collected before liver transplant. The receptors shown here come from a human donor who received a liver transplant.

The chain carries TRBV4-3 and TRBJ2-3; 8 nucleotides line up with TRBD2. This CDR3 comprises 16 residues. After removal of 4 bases from V and 6 bases from J, the junction contained 12 bases not matched to a gene. The V gene's germline CDR1 is LGHNA and CDR2 YSLEER. The CDR3 loop reads CASSRGGSGGGDTQYF. The DNA of the CDR3 is TGCGCCAGCAGCCGGGGCGGCAGCGGGGGCGGGGATACGCAGTATTTT.

The gene calls are TRBV5-4 and TRBJ2-3; D may be TRBD1 (5 bases). This CDR3 is 11 amino acids long. The germline gives CDR1 SGHNT, CDR2 YYREEE (reference sequence). Deletions cut 3 bases from V and 8 bases from J, with 7 bases between. The CDR3 protein is CASSSDSTQYF. CDR3 sequence (DNA): TGTGCCAGCAGCTCAGACAGTACGCAGTATTTT. The full variable domain, completed using reference TRBV5-4 and TRBJ2-3, is ETGVTQSPTHLIKTRGQQVTLRCSSQSGHNTVSWYQQALGQGPQFIFQYYREEENGRGNFPPRFSGLQFPNYSSELNVNALELDDSALYLCASSSDSTQYFGPGTRLTVL.

The chain is built from TRBV19 and TRBJ2-7; D may be TRBD2 (6 bases). V lost 4 bases and J lost 7, with 14 bases in between. CDR3 length: 13 residues. Germline V gene sequence: CDR1 LNHDA, CDR2 SQIVND (reference sequence). CDR3 region: CASSTDGGGEQYF. The CDR3 DNA reads as TGTGCCAGTAGTACAGACGGGGGAGGAGAGCAGTACTTC.

The chain has TRBV16 and TRBJ2-3; 8 bases map to TRBD1. V lost 4 bases and J lost 1; bases outside the gene matches: 4. Germline CDR1 reads KGHSY; CDR2 reads FQNENV. CDR3 length equals 15 residues. The CDR3, as DNA: TGTGCCAGCAGCCTCGGACAGGGACGCACAGATACGCAGTATTTT. Residues: CASSLGQGRTDTQYF.

The chain employs TRBV4-1 and TRBJ2-5, with a weak D call TRBD1 (5 bases). The CDR3 extends over 16 amino acids. The V gene's germline CDR1 is MGHRA and CDR2 YSYEKL. With 4 bases removed from V and 4 bases from J, the gap between germline ends came to 19 bases. The CDR3 DNA reads as TGCGCCAGCAGCCCCCTGGGGCTTTCGAGCGTAGAGACCCAGTACTTC. Protein: CASSPLGLSSVETQYF.

This clone was recorded only once. The chain uses TRBV7-3 and TRBJ2-1, with D perhaps matching TRBD1 or TRBD2 (5 bases each). Germline V gene lookup returns CDR1 SGHTA and CDR2 FQGTGA. Trimming cost V 4 bases and J 4 bases, with 14 bases left between them. There are 15 residues in the CDR3. The CDR3 coding sequence is TGTGCCAGCAGCTGGGACGGCGAGCGGTACAATGAGCAGTTCTTC. Translated, it gives CASSWDGERYNEQFF. Full variable domain (outside the CDR3, taken from reference TRBV7-3 and TRBJ2-1): GAGVSQTPSNKVTEKGKYVELRCDPISGHTALYWYRQSLGQGPEFLIYFQGTGAADDSGLPNDRFFAVRPEGSVSTLKIQRTERGDSAVYLCASSWDGERYNEQFFGPGTRLTVL.

The chain joins TRBV28 to TRBJ2-3; D is unclear. Germline CDR1 and CDR2: MDHEN and SYDVKM. The CDR3 totals 13 residues. V shed 6 bases and J shed 3 bases, with 10 bases lying between them. This CDR3 is CASSFDGTDTQYF. As DNA, the CDR3 is TGTGCCAGCAGCTTCGACGGGACAGATACGCAGTATTTT. Drawing the rest from reference TRBV28 and TRBJ2-3, the complete variable domain is DVKVTQSSRYLVKRTGEKVFLECVQDMDHENMFWYRQDPGLGLRLIYFSYDVKMKEKGDIPEGYSVSREKKERFSLILESASTNQTSMYLCASSFDGTDTQYFGPGTRLTVL.

The genes are TRBV5-1 and TRBJ1-2; possible D gene TRBD1, 6 bases. Per the germline V gene, CDR1 is SGHRS and CDR2 is YFSETQ. This CDR3 region has 14 residues. V was shortened by 0 bases and J by 6 bases, with 12 bases between the two germline ends. CDR3 in DNA: TGCGCCAGCAGCTTGGCGGCAGGGGAGAATGGCTACACCTTC. This encodes CASSLAAGENGYTF.

V and J are TRBV5-6 and TRBJ2-1; maybe TRBD2 (6 bases). Germline CDR1 SGHDT, CDR2 YYEEEE. The CDR3 has 13 amino acids. The V end was cut by 5 bases, the J end by 8 bases, with 14 bases between. Here the CDR3 DNA reads TGTGCCAGCAGGGGACGGGGGACCTATGAGCAGTTCTTC. As protein: CASRGRGTYEQFF. The full variable domain, rest sourced from reference TRBV5-6 and TRBJ2-1, is DAGVTQSPTHLIKTRGQQVTLRCSPKSGHDTVSWYQQALGQGPQFIFQYYEEEERQRGNFPDRFSGHQFPNYSSELNVNALLLGDSALYLCASRGRGTYEQFFGPGTRLTVL.

This chain joins TRBV5-1 and TRBJ2-2, with a tentative D call TRBD1 (5 bases). The CDR3 covers 15 residues. Trimming left V 2 bases short and J 5 bases short, with 13 bases between. CDR1 is SGHRS and CDR2 is YFSETQ in the germline V gene. Here the CDR3 DNA reads TGCGCCAGCAGCTTAGCAGGGCGAGATACCGGGGAGCTGTTTTTT. This encodes CASSLAGRDTGELFF.

This clone was picked up one time. The V gene is TRBV6-5, the J gene TRBJ1-1; TRBD1 matches at 7 bases. This CDR3 has 14 residues. Germline V CDR1 and CDR2: MNHEY, SVGAGI. V was pared by 8 bases and J by 1 base, with 7 bases of the junction left unmatched. The DNA of the CDR3 is TGTGCCAGCCTTCAGGGGGGCGGGAACACTGAAGCTTTCTTT. This codes for CASLQGGGNTEAFF.

The gene calls are TRBV18 and TRBJ1-4; D may be TRBD1 (6 bases). Trimming left V 8 bases short and J 3 bases short, with 10 bases between. The length of the CDR3 is 13 residues. Germline loops: CDR1 KGHSH, CDR2 LQKENI. This chain's CDR3 is CASKGGANEKLFF. CDR3 nucleotides: TGTGCCAGCAAGGGGGGCGCTAATGAAAAACTGTTTTTT.

The chain combines TRBV7-9 with TRBJ1-4; D gene ambiguous. Germline V lookup: CDR1 SEHNR, CDR2 FQNEAQ (reference sequence). Between the trimmed V and J ends, which lost 6 bases and 8 bases, there was a span of 19 bases. The CDR3 is 15 residues long. CDR3 sequence (DNA): TGTGCCAGCAGTCCTGACCGGGGTATGGGAGAAAAACTGTTTTTT. Translating it yields CASSPDRGMGEKLFF.

This sequence joins TRBV28 and TRBJ2-2; maybe TRBD2 (6 bases). Deletions cut 5 bases from V and 5 bases from J, with 18 bases between. CDR3 length: 16 amino acids. Germline assignment: CDR1 MDHEN and CDR2 SYDVKM. As DNA, the CDR3 is TGTGCCAGCAGTGCCCTTAGCGGTGCAGTGACCGGGGAGCTGTTTTTT. Translating gives CASSALSGAVTGELFF.

The rearrangement joins TRBV19 to TRBJ1-5; 12 positions match TRBD1. The germline gives CDR1 LNHDA, CDR2 SQIVND (reference sequence). The CDR3 loop spans 17 amino acids. The ends lost 1 base at V and 6 bases at J; junction bases unmatched: 7. In nucleotides, the CDR3 is TGTGCCAGTAGTATAGCAGGGACAGGGGGCCGGGGTCAGCCCCAGCATTTT. Residues: CASSIAGTGGRGQPQHF. The variable domain in full, completed from reference TRBV19 and TRBJ1-5, reads DGGITQSPKYLFRKEGQNVTLSCEQNLNHDAMYWYRQDPGQGLRLIYYSQIVNDFQKGDIAEGYSVSREKKESFPLTVTSAQKNPTAFYLCASSIAGTGGRGQPQHFGDGTRLSIL.

The chain's CDR3 is CASSSRGLTEQYF. The CDR3 DNA reads as TGTGCCAGCAGTAGCAGGGGGCTAACCGAGCAGTACTTC. This sequence joins TRBV28 and TRBJ2-7, with TRBD1 matching over 8 bases. Losses at the gene ends were 5 bases for V and 6 bases for J; bases not matched to a gene: 6. Germline lookup yields CDR1 MDHEN and CDR2 SYDVKM. CDR3 size: 13 residues.

The chain combines TRBV19 with TRBJ1-4, with D tentatively TRBD1 (5 bases). This CDR3 comprises 15 residues. The germline CDR1 and CDR2 sequences are LNHDA and SQIVND (reference sequence). Trimming shortened V by 6 bases and J by 6 bases, and 17 bases separated the two germline ends. CDR3 DNA sequence: TGTGCCAGTAGACGGGGGGGAGTCAGTGATGAAAAACTGTTTTTT. Residues: CASRRGGVSDEKLFF.

The V call is TRBV29-1, the J call TRBJ2-1, with 8 bases that match TRBD1. The CDR3 extends over 15 amino acids. CDR1 and CDR2 from the germline V gene are SQVTM and ANQGSEA. V was pared by 6 bases and J by 6 bases, with 13 bases of the junction left unmatched. The CDR3 sequence is CSVNGQGAPRNEQFF. CDR3 nucleotide sequence: TGCAGCGTGAACGGGCAGGGGGCGCCCCGCAATGAGCAGTTCTTC.

The J gene is TRBJ2-7, the V gene TRBV28; D is possibly TRBD2 (6 bases). The V gene lost 8 bases and the J gene lost 4 bases, with 18 bases spanning the gap. This CDR3 has 14 amino acids. CDR1 is MDHEN, CDR2 SYDVKM, per germline. CDR3 in amino acids: CASRDSGPVYEQYF. The CDR3 coding sequence is TGTGCCAGCCGGGACTCGGGCCCAGTATACGAGCAGTACTTC.

The V and J genes are TRBV29-1 and TRBJ1-1; tentatively, D is TRBD1 (6 bases). The CDR3 totals 15 residues. V was pared by 5 bases and J by 1 base, with 17 bases between. The germline V gene has CDR1 SQVTM and CDR2 ANQGSEA. The CDR3 nucleotides are TGCAGCGTTCCTGCGGGGGCACAACCGAACACTGAAGCTTTCTTT. It encodes CSVPAGAQPNTEAFF.

V is TRBV5-1 and J is TRBJ2-2; no definite D call. Trimming removed 3 bases at V and 5 bases at J, with 14 bases between. The CDR3 is 15 amino acids. Germline-derived CDR1 and CDR2 are SGHRS and YFSETQ. The CDR3 nucleotides are TGCGCCAGCAGCTCCGTACCTGTAGCTACCGGGGAGCTGTTTTTT. Its protein is CASSSVPVATGELFF.

This clone was seen once. The chain links TRBV7-3 to TRBJ2-7; D is perhaps TRBD2 (5 bases). CDR1 is SGHTA and CDR2 is FQGTGA in the germline V gene. Trimming stripped 4 bases from V and 6 bases from J, with 16 bases between. The CDR3 is made up of 14 amino acids. The CDR3 bases are TGTGCCAGCAGCTCTGGTAGCGCCACTACCGAGCAGTACTTC. Translated, it gives CASSSGSATTEQYF.

This sequence joins TRBV28 and TRBJ1-4; tentatively, D is TRBD1 (6 bases). This CDR3 has 13 residues. Germline V gene sequence: CDR1 MDHEN, CDR2 SYDVKM. The V and J ends lost 6 bases and 5 bases respectively, with 10 bases between them. DNA of the CDR3: TGTGCCAGCAGGGACAGAGGGAATGAAAAACTGTTTTTT. The encoded protein is CASRDRGNEKLFF.

This clone has a single count. This CDR3 reads CASLFDRGMNTGELFF. Written as DNA, the CDR3 is TGTGCCAGCCTTTTCGACAGGGGCATGAACACCGGGGAGCTGTTTTTT. The chain combines TRBV2 with TRBJ2-2, with 8 bases identical to TRBD1. The CDR3 runs 16 residues. Germline lookup yields CDR1 SNHLY and CDR2 FYNNEI. V shed 8 bases and J 1 base; nucleotides not matched to a gene: 9.

The J gene is TRBJ2-5, the V gene TRBV11-3; maybe TRBD2 (6 bases). The germline gives CDR1 SGHNT, CDR2 YENEEA. This CDR3 contains 13 residues. V was cut by 1 base and J by 5 bases, with 8 bases left in between. In DNA, the CDR3 is TGTGCCAGCAGCTTAGGGGGGAGGGAGACCCAGTACTTC. Translating gives CASSLGGRETQYF.

J is TRBJ2-1 and V is TRBV30, with D perhaps TRBD2 (5 bases). Trimming stripped 3 bases from V and 8 bases from J, with 11 bases between. Germline CDR1 reads GTSNPN; CDR2 reads SVGIG (reference sequence). The length of the CDR3 is 12 residues. The CDR3 nucleotides read TGTGCCTGGAGCTCAGACTATTATGAGCAGTTCTTC. Amino acid sequence: CAWSSDYYEQFF.

This clone was found a few times. The gene calls are TRBV27 and TRBJ2-3; D might be TRBD1 (6 bases). V was cut by 6 bases and J by 2 bases, with 21 bases left in between. This CDR3 is 17 amino acids long. Germline assignment: CDR1 MNHEY and CDR2 SMNVEV (reference sequence). The CDR3 coding sequence is TGTGCCAGCAGCCTAGGGACATCCCGACCCTCCACAGATACGCAGTATTTT. Its translation is CASSLGTSRPSTDTQYF.

This clone appeared once. The chain combines TRBV5-1 with TRBJ2-7; 10 positions match TRBD1. Trimming at V came to 4 bases and at J to 4 bases, leaving 5 bases not matched to a gene. Germline V lookup: CDR1 SGHRS, CDR2 YFSETQ. The CDR3 runs to 14 residues. CDR3 sequence reads: CASSTGQGWYEQYF. For the CDR3, the DNA is TGCGCCAGCAGCACGGGACAGGGGTGGTACGAGCAGTACTTC. Using reference TRBV5-1 and TRBJ2-7 for the parts outside the CDR3, the full variable domain is KAGVTQTPRYLIKTRGQQVTLSCSPISGHRSVSWYQQTPGQGLQFLFEYFSETQRNKGNFPGRFSGRQFSNSRSEMNVSTLELGDSALYLCASSTGQGWYEQYFGPGTRLTVT.